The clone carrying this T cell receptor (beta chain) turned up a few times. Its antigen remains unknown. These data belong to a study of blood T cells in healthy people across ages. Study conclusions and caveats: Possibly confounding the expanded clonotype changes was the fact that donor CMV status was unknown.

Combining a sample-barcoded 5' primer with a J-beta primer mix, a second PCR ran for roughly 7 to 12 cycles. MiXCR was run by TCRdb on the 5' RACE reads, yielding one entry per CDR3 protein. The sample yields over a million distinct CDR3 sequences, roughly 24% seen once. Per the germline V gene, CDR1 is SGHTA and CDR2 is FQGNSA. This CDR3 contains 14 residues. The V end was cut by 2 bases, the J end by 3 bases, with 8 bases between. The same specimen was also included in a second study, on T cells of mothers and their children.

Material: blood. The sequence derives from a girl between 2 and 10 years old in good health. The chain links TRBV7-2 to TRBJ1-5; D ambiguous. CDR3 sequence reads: CASSLTQLNQPQHF. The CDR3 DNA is TGTGCCAGCAGCTTAACACAGCTCAATCAGCCCCAGCATTTT. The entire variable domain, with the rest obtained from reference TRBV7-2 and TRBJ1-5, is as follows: GAGVSQSPSNKVTEKGKDVELRCDPISGHTALYWYRQSLGQGLEFLIYFQGNSAPDKSGLPSDRFSAERTGGSVSTLTIQRTQQEDSAVYLCASSLTQLNQPQHFGDGTRLSIL.